A single sample is the source of the 17 T cell receptor beta chains below, sequenced in a study of blood T cell repertoires in COVID-19 (TCRdb year 2020). Library preparation used the immunoSEQ multiplex PCR assay. What TCRdb holds here is the immuneACCESS table cut down to in-frame rearrangements. Part of the clones is not present; checked against another copy, under half of the missing clones reflect an unresolved V gene, and the others are unexplained. Counted in this sample were around 78,000 clones; roughly 73% of them appeared once. The ten biggest clones cover about a tenth of the sample. Sequenced: peripheral blood. Receptor source: a human donor in a cohort sampled during active COVID-19.

The rearrangement joins TRBV15 to TRBJ2-3, with D unclear. This CDR3 is built from 16 residues. V was pared by 5 bases and J by 0 bases, with 15 bases between. Germline CDR1 LNHNV, CDR2 YYDKDF (reference sequence). The CDR3 loop is CATSQIKISSTDTQYF. CDR3 bases: TGTGCCACCAGCCAAATTAAAATTAGTAGCACAGATACGCAGTATTTT. Looking up the rest from reference TRBV15 and TRBJ2-3 gives the full variable domain: DAMVIQNPRYQVTQFGKPVTLSCSQTLNHNVMYWYQQKSSQAPKLLFHYYDKDFNNEADTPDNFQSRRPNTSFCFLDIRSPGLGDTAMYLCATSQIKISSTDTQYFGPGTRLTVL.

The CDR3 DNA follows: TGTGCCACCAGCAGAGATCGCCCCCGGACAGGATGGGATTCACCCCTCCACTTT. It is translated as CATSRDRPRTGWDSPLHF. The chain carries TRBV15 and TRBJ1-6; 7 nucleotides match TRBD1. The J segment lost 8 bases and the V segment lost 0 bases, leaving 13 bases of the junction unmatched. Germline CDR1 reads LNHNV; CDR2 reads YYDKDF (reference sequence). The CDR3 is 18 residues long.

The chain couples TRBV9 to TRBJ2-2, with 8 bases fitting TRBD1. Germline CDR1 and CDR2: SGDLS and YYNGEE. V shed 4 bases, J shed 5 bases, and the junction held 10 bases outside the gene matches. This CDR3 has 16 residues. CDR3 in amino acids: CASSIGTGLRTGELFF. Written as DNA, the CDR3 is TGTGCCAGCAGCATCGGGACAGGCCTTCGAACCGGGGAGCTGTTTTTT.

This chain links TRBV28 with TRBJ1-2; 7 nucleotides agree with TRBD1. V lost 5 bases, J lost 1 base, and 7 bases stayed unmatched. CDR1 MDHEN and CDR2 SYDVKM come from the germline V gene. The CDR3 spans 15 residues. CDR3 nucleotides: TGTGCCAGCAGTAGAAAGACAGGGATTAACTATGGCTACACCTTC. Translating gives CASSRKTGINYGYTF.

The rearrangement uses TRBV28 and TRBJ1-6; TRBD1 is a possible D gene (6 bases). Per germline, CDR1 MDHEN and CDR2 SYDVKM. The CDR3 spans 15 residues. V was pared by 2 bases and J by 8 bases, with 13 bases between. This CDR3 is CASSLRGGSYSPLHF. CDR3 DNA sequence: TGTGCCAGCAGTTTAAGGGGGGGCTCATATTCACCCCTCCACTTT.

The V and J genes are TRBV5-1 and TRBJ2-7; D uncertain. There are 12 residues in the CDR3. Per the germline V gene, CDR1 is SGHRS and CDR2 is YFSETQ. The V end was cut by 0 bases, the J end by 6 bases, with 7 bases between. CDR3 nucleotides: TGCGCCAGCAGCTTGGACCCAGGCGAGCAGTACTTC. Its translation is CASSLDPGEQYF.

The chain couples TRBV15 to TRBJ1-2; TRBD1 matches 8 bases. The CDR3 is 16 amino acids. Germline CDR1 is LNHNV and CDR2 is YYDKDF (reference sequence). After removal of 5 bases from V and 2 bases from J, the junction contained 10 bases not matched to a gene. The CDR3 here is CATSAAPGQENYGYTF. In DNA, the CDR3 is TGTGCCACCAGCGCGGCTCCGGGACAGGAAAACTATGGCTACACCTTC.

This clone was counted between two and nine times. The genes are TRBV19 and TRBJ1-1, with D tentatively TRBD1 (5 bases). The length of the CDR3 is 14 residues. The V gene lost 3 bases and the J gene lost 4 bases, with 12 bases spanning the gap. Germline CDR1 reads LNHDA; CDR2 reads SQIVND (reference sequence). The DNA of the CDR3 is TGTGCCAGTAGTATTAGGGGCGCCGGCACTGAAGCTTTCTTT. This sequence encodes CASSIRGAGTEAFF.

This clone was observed a few times. The gene calls are TRBV7-3 and TRBJ2-2, with D perhaps matching TRBD2 (5 bases). Germline V lookup: CDR1 SGHTA, CDR2 FQGTGA. The CDR3 covers 13 residues. With 5 bases removed from V and 6 bases from J, the gap between germline ends came to 10 bases. CDR3 DNA sequence: TGTGCCAGCAGCAATCTAGCTCCCGGGGAGCTGTTTTTT. Protein: CASSNLAPGELFF.

The rearrangement uses TRBV18 and TRBJ1-4; 8 bases fit TRBD1. CDR3 length: 16 amino acids. CDR1 and CDR2 (germline): KGHSH, LQKENI. V shed 6 bases, J shed 8 bases, and the junction held 14 bases outside the gene matches. The CDR3 reads CASSPRIGTGPEKLFF. CDR3 DNA: TGTGCCAGCTCCCCGCGTATTGGGACAGGACCCGAAAAACTGTTTTTT. The full variable domain, completed using reference TRBV18 and TRBJ1-4, is NAGVMQNPRHLVRRRGQEARLRCSPMKGHSHVYWYRQLPEEGLKFMVYLQKENIIDESGMPKERFSAEFPKEGPSILRIQQVVRGDSAAYFCASSPRIGTGPEKLFFGSGTQLSVL.

The rearrangement uses TRBV2 and TRBJ2-7, with a tentative D call TRBD1 (5 bases). The CDR3 extends over 15 amino acids. V was clipped by 7 bases and J by 2 bases, with 18 bases between them. The germline gives CDR1 SNHLY, CDR2 FYNNEI. The CDR3 protein is CASKAPGKSPYEQYF. CDR3 in DNA: TGTGCCAGCAAGGCCCCAGGGAAGTCTCCCTACGAGCAGTACTTC.

The chain joins TRBV7-2 to TRBJ2-7, with 12 bases lining up with TRBD2. Germline V gene data show CDR1 as SGHTA and CDR2 as FQGNSA. The V segment lost 5 bases and the J segment 1 base; nucleotides outside the gene matches: 3. The length of the CDR3 is 15 residues. CDR3 bases: TGTGCCAGCAGCCCGACTAGCGGGGGTTCCTACGAGCAGTACTTC. The encoded protein is CASSPTSGGSYEQYF.

The rearrangement links TRBV5-8 to TRBJ2-7; TRBD1 agrees at 7 bases. Germline V lookup: CDR1 SGHTS, CDR2 YDEGEE. The CDR3 has 13 residues. The junction had 3 bases not matched to a gene; V was cut back by 0 bases and J by 6 bases. Here the CDR3 reads CASSLGGGSEQYF. CDR3 DNA: TGTGCCAGCAGCTTGGGAGGGGGCTCCGAGCAGTACTTC.

This chain connects TRBV2 to TRBJ1-6; the D gene is possibly TRBD1 (6 bases). The germline V gene encodes CDR1 SNHLY and CDR2 FYNNEI. Trimming left V 11 bases short and J 10 bases short, with 15 bases between. The CDR3 extends over 12 amino acids. The CDR3 loop is CAGGALASPLHF. The CDR3 DNA follows: TGTGCCGGGGGGGCCCTGGCGTCACCCCTCCACTTT.

This clone was seen only a few times. This chain joins TRBV4-1 and TRBJ2-7; weak D call: TRBD2 (5 bases). V was shortened by 0 bases and J by 1 base, with 10 bases between the two germline ends. Per the germline V gene, CDR1 is MGHRA and CDR2 is YSYEKL. This CDR3 is 15 amino acids long. DNA of the CDR3: TGCGCCAGCAGCCAAGAAAGGAGGAATTCCTACGAGCAGTACTTC. Translating it yields CASSQERRNSYEQYF.

This clone was seen a few times. The chain recombines TRBV15 with TRBJ1-5; a weak D match, TRBD1 (5 bases). The V gene lost 1 base and the J gene lost 4 bases, with 8 bases spanning the gap. CDR1 and CDR2 (germline): LNHNV, YYDKDF (reference sequence). This CDR3 is built from 14 residues. CDR3 nucleotides: TGTGCCACCAGCAGAGCCGGGGGTAATCAGCCCCAGCATTTT. It encodes CATSRAGGNQPQHF.

This chain connects TRBV5-1 to TRBJ2-1, with 13 bases aligning to TRBD2. The CDR3 runs 19 residues. Germline CDR1 and CDR2: SGHRS and YFSETQ. V was pared by 2 bases and J by 0 bases, with 8 bases of the junction left unmatched. The CDR3 protein is CASSFTGLAGLSSYNEQFF. CDR3 nucleotides: TGCGCCAGCAGCTTTACGGGACTAGCGGGACTTAGCTCCTACAATGAGCAGTTCTTC.